This paragraph covers one T cell receptor beta chain sequence. This record comes from a study of blood T cell repertoires in COVID-19. CDR1 and CDR2 from the germline V gene are LGHNA and YSLEER. The CDR3 runs 14 residues. Trimming took 1 base from V and 2 from J, leaving 9 bases between them. In the original processing: Amplification of reference gene primers provided the estimated nucleated cell counts. Clones were sequenced by immunoSEQ multiplex PCR, and TCRdb holds only the in-frame ones, with some missing. The D gene and trimming were derived from the DNA, and the V and J assignments and clone size from that table. The sample lists tens of thousands of clones; more than 65% were seen once.

Input material: peripheral blood. The genes are TRBV4-3 and TRBJ2-7; no firm D call. The source is an elderly man with acute or convalescent COVID-19. The CDR3 sequence is CASSQGIGAYEQYF. The CDR3 coding sequence is TGCGCCAGCAGCCAAGGAATAGGAGCCTACGAGCAGTACTTC.